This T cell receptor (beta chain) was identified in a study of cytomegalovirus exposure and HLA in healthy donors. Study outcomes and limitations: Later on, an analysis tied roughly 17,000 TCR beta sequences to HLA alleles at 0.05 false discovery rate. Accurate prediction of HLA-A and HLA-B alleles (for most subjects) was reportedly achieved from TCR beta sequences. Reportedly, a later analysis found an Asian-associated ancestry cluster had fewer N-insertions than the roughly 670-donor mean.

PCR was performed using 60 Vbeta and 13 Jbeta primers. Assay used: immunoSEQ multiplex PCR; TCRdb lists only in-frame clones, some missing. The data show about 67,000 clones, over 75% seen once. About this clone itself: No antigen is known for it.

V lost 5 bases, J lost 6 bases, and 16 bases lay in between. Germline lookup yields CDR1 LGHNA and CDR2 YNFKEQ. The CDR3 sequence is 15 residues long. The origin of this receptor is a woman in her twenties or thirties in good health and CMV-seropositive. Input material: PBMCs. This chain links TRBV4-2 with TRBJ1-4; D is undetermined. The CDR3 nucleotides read TGTGCCAGCAGCACCCAAGGCAGGATCGATGAAAAACTGTTTTTT. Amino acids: CASSTQGRIDEKLFF.